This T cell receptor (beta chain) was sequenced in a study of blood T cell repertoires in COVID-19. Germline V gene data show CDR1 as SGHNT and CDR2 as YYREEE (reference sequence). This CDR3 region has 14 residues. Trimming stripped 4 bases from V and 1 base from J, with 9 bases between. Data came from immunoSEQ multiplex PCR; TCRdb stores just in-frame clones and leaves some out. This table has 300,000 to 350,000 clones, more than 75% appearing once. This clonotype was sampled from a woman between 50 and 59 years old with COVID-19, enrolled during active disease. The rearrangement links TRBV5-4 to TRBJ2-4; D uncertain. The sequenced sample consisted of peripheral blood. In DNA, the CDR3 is TGTGCCAGCAGCCAACCCGGGGCCAAAAACATTCAGTACTTC. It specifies CASSQPGAKNIQYF.